This T cell receptor (beta chain) appears in the sequencing data of a study of blood T cell repertoires in COVID-19. Study context: Acute and convalescent COVID-19 specimens originated in the United States, Italy and Spain.

Germline loops: CDR1 MDHEN, CDR2 SYDVKM. The CDR3 sequence is 17 residues long. Trimming took off 6 bases at V and 3 bases at J, with 18 bases between the two ends. Per the authors' pipeline: Amplification of reference gene primers was used by the study to estimate nucleated cell counts. TCRdb's copy holds only in-frame clones and misses some; the assay was immunoSEQ multiplex PCR. That table supplies the V and J calls and clone size; D and trimming were determined from the DNA. This table has under 75,000 clones, roughly 80% appearing once. The chain has TRBV28 and TRBJ2-6; perhaps TRBD2 as D (5 bases). The specimen was peripheral blood. This clonotype was obtained from a woman in her 50s with active or convalescent COVID-19. Written as DNA, the CDR3 is TGTGCCAGCAGGGCCCGAACCGGGGTAGGTGGGGCCAACGTCCTGACTTTC. Its translation: CASRARTGVGGANVLTF. Full variable domain (missing parts from reference TRBV28 and TRBJ2-6): DVKVTQSSRYLVKRTGEKVFLECVQDMDHENMFWYRQDPGLGLRLIYFSYDVKMKEKGDIPEGYSVSREKKERFSLILESASTNQTSMYLCASRARTGVGGANVLTFGAGSRLTVL.